This T cell receptor beta chain was observed in a study of cytomegalovirus exposure and HLA in healthy donors. General study points: Available immune exposure information was restricted to CMV serostatus only.

As to this clone: Its antigen is unknown.

The donors were healthy bone marrow donors. The PCR made use of 60 Vbeta and 13 Jbeta primers. Sequencing used immunoSEQ multiplex PCR; TCRdb keeps in-frame clones, though not all of them. Seen here are roughly 130,000 clones, over 8% observed once, and the top ten hold around 5.5%. The CDR3 contains 12 residues. V was trimmed by 3 bases and J by 2 bases, leaving 5 bases between them. Germline V gene lookup returns CDR1 MDHEN and CDR2 SYDVKM. Sequences were obtained from PBMCs. The source of this sequence is a man aged 35-49 years in good health and CMV-seronegative. The chain employs TRBV28 and TRBJ2-7, with no clear D. CDR3 sequence (DNA): TGTGCCAGCAGTTTGACAACCTACGAGCAGTACTTC. Its translation: CASSLTTYEQYF.